The 27 T cell receptor beta chains reported below all come from one sample, sequenced in a study of blood T cells in healthy people across ages. Alongside a J-beta primer mix, a sample-barcoded 5' primer served in a second PCR lasting 7 to 11 cycles. TCRdb fed the 5' RACE reads into MiXCR, producing one record per CDR3 protein. This sample yields 600,000 or so distinct CDR3 sequences, of which approximately 30% are seen a single time; around a sixth belongs to the top ten. The sample was blood. The source of these receptors is an elderly woman in good health.

J is TRBJ2-1 and V is TRBV29-1, with 8 bases fitting TRBD2. V lost 7 bases and J lost 6; bases outside the gene matches: 5. Per germline, CDR1 SQVTM and CDR2 ANQGSEA. The CDR3 spans 12 residues. The CDR3 here is CSEQTSVNEQFF. DNA of the CDR3: TGCAGCGAACAGACTAGCGTCAATGAGCAGTTCTTC.

This clonotype was seen at least ten times. Here the CDR3 reads CASIPGGQGAVNTEAFF. CDR3 bases: TGTGCCAGCATCCCGGGGGGACAGGGGGCGGTGAACACTGAAGCTTTCTTT. This rearrangement joins TRBV6-2 or TRBV6-3 to TRBJ1-1; 12 positions match TRBD1. This CDR3 spans 17 amino acids. V was pared by 7 bases and J by 0 bases, with 9 bases of the junction left unmatched. CDR1 is MNHEY and CDR2 is SVGEGT in the germline V gene.

This clonotype was seen ten or more times. This chain connects TRBV3-1 to TRBJ1-5; D unresolved. CDR1 and CDR2 (germline): LGHDT, YNNKEL (reference sequence). The CDR3 has 13 amino acids. Between the trimmed V and J ends, which lost 0 bases and 5 bases, there was a span of 5 bases. CDR3 residues: CASSQDPYQPQHF. The CDR3 DNA is TGTGCCAGCAGCCAAGATCCATATCAGCCCCAGCATTTT.

On this clonotype itself: This may arise from a read error, as a much more abundant clone is one base away. The CDR3: CSAREPARNQETQYF. CDR3 nucleotide sequence: TGCAGTGCTAGAGAGCCAGCGAGGAACCAAGAGACCCAGTACTTC. The chain links TRBV20-1 to TRBJ2-4; unclear D gene. The J call may not be correct, given that the DNA end is closer to TRBJ2-5. The CDR3 loop spans 15 amino acids. From germline, CDR1 is DFQATT and CDR2 SNEGSKA (reference sequence).

Concerning this clonotype itself: One base away lies a much larger clone, so this may be a sequencing read error. The chain couples TRBV6-6 to TRBJ2-5; 9 bases fit TRBD2. The CDR3 runs to 16 residues. From germline, CDR1 is MNHNY and CDR2 SVGAGI (reference sequence). The J segment lost 5 bases and the V segment lost 2 bases, leaving 9 bases of the junction unmatched. The CDR3: CASSYTSGGQGETQYF. The DNA of the CDR3 is TGTGCCAGCAGTTACACAAGCGGGGGGCAGGGGGAGACCCAGTACTTC.

There are many counts of this clonotype. The rearrangement links TRBV2 to TRBJ2-7; TRBD1 agrees at 8 bases. Germline CDR1 reads SNHLY; CDR2 reads FYNNEI. The CDR3 is 16 residues long. The ends lost 7 bases at V and 0 bases at J; junction bases unmatched: 11. This CDR3 reads CASTAIGQGSSYEQYF. CDR3 DNA: TGTGCCAGCACCGCAATAGGACAGGGAAGCTCCTACGAGCAGTACTTC.

This rearrangement joins TRBV7-2 to TRBJ2-1; 11 nucleotides line up with TRBD2. J gave up 7 bases and V 2 bases, and 4 bases lay outside the gene matches. This CDR3 spans 15 amino acids. Germline V gene sequence: CDR1 SGHTA, CDR2 FQGNSA. CDR3 sequence (DNA): TGTGCCAGCAGCTTAAGAATAGCGGGGGGGAATGAGCAGTTCTTC. This sequence encodes CASSLRIAGGNEQFF. The whole variable domain, filled in from reference TRBV7-2 and TRBJ2-1, reads GAGVSQSPSNKVTEKGKDVELRCDPISGHTALYWYRQSLGQGLEFLIYFQGNSAPDKSGLPSDRFSAERTGGSVSTLTIQRTQQEDSAVYLCASSLRIAGGNEQFFGPGTRLTVL.

This clonotype has only one observation. A much more abundant neighbour one base away suggests this may be a read error. This rearrangement joins TRBV11-2 to TRBJ1-4; the D gene is possibly TRBD1 (5 bases). Germline CDR1 SGHAT, CDR2 FQNNGV. The CDR3 length is 15 residues. This CDR3 is CAGSSSGIANEKLFF. CDR3 bases: TGTGCCGGCAGCTCCTCAGGGATTGCTAATGAAAAACTGTTTTTT.

V usage is TRBV20-1 and J usage is TRBJ2-7, with 10 bases fitting TRBD2. Trimming cost V 2 bases and J 5 bases; bases outside gene matches: 9. Germline CDR1 and CDR2: DFQATT and SNEGSKA (reference sequence). This CDR3 has 15 residues. This CDR3 reads CSARTPSGGHHEQYF. CDR3 DNA: TGCAGTGCTAGAACACCTAGCGGGGGTCACCACGAGCAGTACTTC.

This chain joins TRBV7-9 and TRBJ2-3; 7 bases match TRBD2. The CDR3 is 15 amino acids. The junction had 4 bases not matched to a gene; V was cut back by 0 bases and J by 4 bases. Germline CDR1 SEHNR, CDR2 FQNEAQ (reference sequence). The CDR3 DNA sequence: TGTGCCAGCAGCTTAGCGGCTAGCGGAGCAGATACGCAGTATTTT. Encoded protein: CASSLAASGADTQYF. Full variable domain (rest looked up from reference TRBV7-9 and TRBJ2-3): DTGVSQNPRHKITKRGQNVTFRCDPISEHNRLYWYRQTLGQGPEFLTYFQNEAQLEKSRLLSDRFSAERPKGSFSTLEIQRTEQGDSAMYLCASSLAASGADTQYFGPGTRLTVL.

With respect to this clonotype: This may come from a read error, since a much larger clone is one base off. The V gene is TRBV5-1, the J gene TRBJ2-1; the D call may be TRBD1 or TRBD2 (5 bases each). Germline V gene sequence: CDR1 SGHRS, CDR2 YFSETQ. The CDR3 runs to 15 residues. The CDR3 protein is CASSLSSGPYNERYF. DNA for the CDR3: TGCGCCAGCAGCTTATCATCAGGGCCCTACAATGAGCGGTACTTC.

This clonotype was observed at least ten times. J is TRBJ2-5 and V is TRBV29-1; D is uncertain. The CDR3 has 11 amino acids. The germline gives CDR1 SQVTM, CDR2 ANQGSEA. V was cut by 6 bases and J by 3 bases, with 8 bases left in between. The CDR3 DNA is TGCAGCGTCGCACCAGAAGAGACCCAGTACTTC. Its protein is CSVAPEETQYF.

This clonotype was observed many times. The CDR3 coding sequence is TGCGCCAGCAGCTTGGACAGGGTGGGAGATACGCAGTATTTT. It specifies CASSLDRVGDTQYF. V and J are TRBV5-1 and TRBJ2-3; possibly TRBD1 for D (6 bases). The CDR3 extends over 14 amino acids. CDR1 SGHRS and CDR2 YFSETQ come from the germline V gene. Trimming removed 0 bases at V and 5 bases at J, with 10 bases between.

This clonotype was seen only a few times. This chain joins TRBV20-1 and TRBJ1-4, with D unresolved. The CDR3 totals 17 residues. The V end lost 3 bases, the J end lost 5 bases, and 22 bases lay between the germline ends. Germline-derived CDR1 and CDR2 are DFQATT and SNEGSKA (reference sequence). The DNA of the CDR3 is TGCAGTGCTAGCTCAGGACTCTCGGGGAGCTTCAATGAAAAACTGTTTTTT. Translated: CSASSGLSGSFNEKLFF.

This clonotype was seen ten or more times. The chain joins TRBV5-5 to TRBJ1-5; D not resolved. The CDR3 covers 15 residues. Trimming shortened V by 0 bases and J by 2 bases, and 9 bases separated the two germline ends. Germline CDR1 SGHKS, CDR2 YYEKEE (reference sequence). CDR3 residues: CASSLGESRNQPQHF. The CDR3 DNA follows: TGTGCCAGCAGCTTGGGAGAGAGCCGCAATCAGCCCCAGCATTTT.

This clonotype was seen once. The chain is built from TRBV4-3 and TRBJ2-3; the D is unclear. The V and J ends lost 2 bases and 4 bases respectively, with 10 bases between them. CDR3 length equals 14 residues. Germline CDR1 and CDR2: LGHNA and YSLEER. The CDR3, as DNA: TGCGCCAGCAGCCAATCGCCAGTAGCAGATACGCAGTATTTT. Its translation: CASSQSPVADTQYF.

This clonotype was observed at least ten times. The chain uses TRBV9 and TRBJ2-5, with 7 bases lining up with TRBD2. Germline values: CDR1 SGDLS, CDR2 YYNGEE. Trimming removed 3 bases from V and 2 bases from J; junction bases left unmatched: 1. The CDR3 covers 13 residues. CDR3 protein: CASSGTRQETQYF. Written as DNA, the CDR3 is TGTGCCAGCAGCGGGACTAGACAAGAGACCCAGTACTTC. Supplemented by reference TRBV9 and TRBJ2-5, the full variable domain reads DSGVTQTPKHLITATGQRVTLRCSPRSGDLSVYWYQQSLDQGLQFLIQYYNGEERAKGNILERFSAQQFPDLHSELNLSSLELGDSALYFCASSGTRQETQYFGPGTRLLVL.

This clonotype appeared many times. J is TRBJ1-5 and V is TRBV20-1; 10 bases line up with TRBD1. Germline-derived CDR1 and CDR2 are DFQATT and SNEGSKA (reference sequence). The J segment lost 4 bases and the V segment lost 5 bases, leaving 8 bases of the junction unmatched. This CDR3 comprises 15 residues. The CDR3 coding sequence is TGCAGTGCTGGAACCGGGACAGGGGTAAATCAGCCCCAGCATTTT. Encoded protein: CSAGTGTGVNQPQHF.

This clonotype was picked up many times. The V gene is TRBV3-1, the J gene TRBJ2-7; D gene unclear. The CDR3 loop spans 16 amino acids. V lost 0 bases and J lost 5, with 17 bases in between. Germline lookup yields CDR1 LGHDT and CDR2 YNNKEL (reference sequence). The CDR3 loop reads CASSQEGVRSSHEQYF. The CDR3 DNA follows: TGTGCCAGCAGCCAAGAGGGCGTCAGGTCCAGCCACGAGCAGTACTTC.

The rearrangement uses TRBV6-1 and TRBJ1-1; TRBD1 might be the D (6 bases). This CDR3 contains 14 residues. Trimming removed 3 bases at V and 4 bases at J, with 12 bases between. The V gene's germline CDR1 is MNHNS and CDR2 SASEGT. This chain's CDR3 is CASSESSGVTEAFF. CDR3 bases: TGTGCCAGCAGTGAGTCTTCAGGGGTCACTGAAGCTTTCTTT.

The CDR3 bases are TGTGCCAGCAGTCGGGACACTGGAAACACCATATATTTT. It codes for CASSRDTGNTIYF. The chain has TRBV28 and TRBJ1-3; tentative D call: TRBD1 (6 bases). Germline V lookup: CDR1 MDHEN, CDR2 SYDVKM. The CDR3 runs to 13 residues. The V end was cut by 5 bases, the J end by 2 bases, with 7 bases between.

The V and J genes are TRBV19 and TRBJ2-7; no clear D. This CDR3 region has 13 residues. Looked up from germline, CDR1 is LNHDA and CDR2 is SQIVND (reference sequence). V was pared by 6 bases and J by 0 bases, with 9 bases between. The CDR3 DNA sequence: TGTGCCAGTAGGATAACCAGCTCCTACGAGCAGTACTTC. This codes for CASRITSSYEQYF.

This clonotype showed up many times. The chain employs TRBV11-2 and TRBJ2-5, with D possibly being TRBD1 (6 bases). Germline CDR1 is SGHAT and CDR2 is FQNNGV. V shed 5 bases and J shed 3 bases, with 19 bases lying between them. The CDR3 spans 16 residues. Here the CDR3 DNA reads TGTGCCAGCAGCGAACCGTACGGGACAAGAGAAGAGACCCAGTACTTC. Its translation: CASSEPYGTREETQYF.

As for this clonotype: Compared with germline, one end of the junction differs, possibly owing to a read error. The gene calls are TRBV5-1 and TRBJ2-2, with 10 bases identical to TRBD2. Germline values: CDR1 SGHRS, CDR2 YFSETQ. The CDR3 consists of 18 residues. In DNA form, the CDR3 reads TGTGCCAGCGGCTTGGCCGTAGCGGGGGGCGCAAACACCGGGGAGCTGTTTTTT. It translates to CASGLAVAGGANTGELFF. Full variable domain (remainder filled in from reference TRBV5-1 and TRBJ2-2): KAGVTQTPRYLIKTRGQQVTLSCSPISGHRSVSWYQQTPGQGLQFLFEYFSETQRNKGNFPGRFSGRQFSNSRSEMNVSTLELGDSALYLCASGLAVAGGANTGELFFGEGSRLTVL.

This clonotype occurred a few times. The chain employs TRBV24-1 and TRBJ2-2; 8 nucleotides line up with TRBD2. V was pared by 0 bases and J by 5 bases, with 10 bases of the junction left unmatched. This CDR3 is 18 amino acids long. Germline CDR1 is KGHDR and CDR2 is SFDVKD. The DNA of the CDR3 is TGTGCCACCAGTGATTTGCCCCGGGCGGGGGGTGGAACCGGGGAGCTGTTTTTT. Translated: CATSDLPRAGGGTGELFF.

This clonotype was observed a few times. This may be a read error: a much more frequent sequence differs by one nucleotide. The V call is TRBV5-1, the J call TRBJ2-3; a weak D match, TRBD2 (5 bases). Germline-derived CDR1 and CDR2 are SGHRS and YFSETQ. This CDR3 spans 15 amino acids. The CDR3 spells CAGSRTGESTDTQYF. CDR3 coding DNA: TGCGCCGGCAGCCGGACCGGGGAAAGCACAGATACGCAGTATTTT.

The table lists this clonotype with a few counts. With a much larger clone just one base away, this may be a read error. The genes are TRBV15 and TRBJ2-7, with TRBD1 identical over 9 bases. CDR1 and CDR2 (germline): LNHNV, YYDKDF (reference sequence). The V segment lost 5 bases and the J segment 7 bases; nucleotides outside the gene matches: 15. This CDR3 has 16 amino acids. The CDR3 loop is CATSDPGGQGSTEQYF. CDR3 nucleotide sequence: TGTGCCACCAGCGACCCTGGAGGACAGGGGTCTACTGAGCAGTACTTC.